The clone carrying this TCR beta chain is a singleton in its sample. Its antigen remains unidentified. A read error may explain this, as a much larger clone is one base away. From germline, CDR1 is MNHNY and CDR2 SVGAGI (reference sequence). The CDR3 contains 14 residues. This entry belongs to a study of identical twins. Study-wide points: Twin pairs had excess sharing that was weaker in beta out-of-frame sequences. Modeled out-of-frame TCR alpha sharing in monozygotic twins fell below observed levels.

A single record per CDR3 protein comes from TCRdb applying MiXCR to the 5' RACE reads. The sample contains 1.5 million or so distinct CDR3 sequences, 32% of which appear only once. The sequenced sample was cord blood. This chain connects TRBV6-6 to TRBJ2-4; D gene uncertain. The J call could be wrong; TRBJ2-7 is a better fit for the DNA end. This clonotype originated in a newborn girl in good health. The DNA for the CDR3 is TGTGCCAGCAGTTACTATTCCGGGTCCTGCGAGCAGTACTTC. This sequence encodes CASSYYSGSCEQYF.